This record covers a single T cell receptor (beta chain). Its antigen is still unknown. No much larger clone exists at a distance of one base, and base qualities are not known. Library method: PCR. Data came from an Illumina HiSeq 2000. Using fastp trimming at Q25 and MiXCR clonotype assembly, TCRdb reanalyzed the public sequencing data and kept in-frame beta chains. Each CDR3 protein appears once, grouped with its most common genes and DNA. The sample has thousands of distinct CDR3 sequences on record, roughly 70% of them singletons. Clones ranked in the top ten supply just over 35% of the sample. These data originate in a study of tumor-infiltrating lymphocytes in oesophageal squamous cell carcinoma (dated by TCRdb to the mid-2010s). Based on the germline V gene, the CDR1 and CDR2 sequences are WSHSY and SAAADI. At the junction V is shortened by 5 bases and J by 1 base, with 6 bases in between. From the cysteine up to the phenylalanine, the CDR3 has a length of 12 residues. Here the CDR3 DNA is all that survives: 36 bases in frame from base 1.

This sequence uses TRBV10-2 and TRBJ2-7, with no confident D gene call. Material: esophageal tumor tissue. The source of this sequence is a female donor with esophageal squamous cell carcinoma. The CDR3 amino acid sequence is: CASSQTSYEQYF. The nucleotide sequence reads TGCGCCAGCAGTCAGACGTCCTACGAGCAGTACTTC.